This T cell receptor beta chain was captured by sequencing in a study of vaccination effects on CD4 cells after COVID-19. For the study at large: Antigen-specific CD4+ T cells expanded by the ViraFEST assay with viral peptide pools were then sequenced. All participants had two doses of either the BNT162b2 or mRNA-1273 vaccine. Study-wide results and caveats: Clones of infection and vaccine origin contracted markedly late after vaccination.

The CDR3 length is 16 residues. V lost 1 base and J lost 1, with 12 bases in between. Germline CDR1 SGHTS, CDR2 YDEGEE. Concerning this clone itself: The antigen is undetermined.

TCRdb's table, derived via immunoSEQ multiplex PCR, lists solely in-frame clones and lacks some. The sample carries about 70,000 clones, over 60% recorded once. Subsequent to 10 days of culture, CD4+ T cells were isolated. The receptor was isolated from a human donor who received a COVID-19 vaccine. The V and J genes are TRBV5-8 and TRBJ1-3; D unclear. The sequencing used CD4+ T cells from PBMCs cultured without peptide, collected before COVID-19 vaccination. CDR3 sequence reads: CASSLFGRASGNTIYF. As DNA, the CDR3 is TGTGCCAGCAGCTTGTTTGGACGGGCATCTGGAAACACCATATATTTT. Supplemented by reference TRBV5-8 and TRBJ1-3, the full variable domain reads EAGVTQSPTHLIKTRGQQATLRCSPISGHTSVYWYQQALGLGLQFLLWYDEGEERNRGNFPPRFSGRQFPNYSSELNVNALELEDSALYLCASSLFGRASGNTIYFGEGSWLTVV.